This entry concerns a single T cell receptor (beta chain). No antigen is known for it. The sequenced fragment ends 3 residues before the CDR3 boundary, so the rest is inferred from the germline J gene. This sample is drawn from a study of Tregs in tolerant kidney transplant recipients (dated by TCRdb to the late 2010s). As for the study more broadly: Before combined kidney and bone marrow transplantation, this study identified donor-specific regulatory T cells using TCRbeta sequencing and then followed those same cells after transplant.

Genomic DNA was extracted from sorted cells with the QIAGEN DNeasy Blood and Tissue Kit for TCRbeta CDR3 sequencing. High-throughput TCRbeta CDR3 sequencing, including PCR amplification with bias correction and internal controls, was performed commercially through immunoSEQ. The authors' pipeline ran thus. A unique productive TCRbeta sequence was defined by the CDR3 nucleotide sequence when primers matched, and otherwise by the CDR3 amino acid sequence together with the Vbeta and Jbeta genes. To correct sorting error, sequences shared between sorted populations at a frequency ratio of 2:1 or less were removed; the rest were assigned to the higher population. A sequence counted as donor-reactive if, in CFSE-low cells, the sequence had a frequency of at least 0.01% and was expanded at least 5-fold compared with unstimulated cells. Repertoire divergence was quantified by Jensen-Shannon divergence using the top 100 TCRbeta sequences ranked by frequency. When a sample had multiple sequencing runs, each run was corrected for sorting error separately and the runs were then pooled. TCRdb limited this immuneACCESS table to in-frame rearrangements with V and J called. A share of clones is missing; checked studies link under half to unresolved V genes, and the rest is unexplained. V and J calls and clone size are those listed in that table; D and trimming were worked out from the DNA. The table held for this sample gives about 15,000 clones. Just over 3.5% of the sample lies in the top ten.

Overall study results and their limits: Because the PCR primers were changed over time for some patients, nucleotide-level comparison could not be performed across the samples from those patients. In tolerant patients, the expansion of donor-specific Tregs was greater than global Treg expansion, suggesting that the expansion was antigen-driven rather than nonspecific. Biological reproducibility was not directly addressed, though technical replication error appeared minimal. Because the study included only a small number of patients, the results must be confirmed in larger populations and under other immunosuppression protocols. Expanding Tregs with activated donor B cells appeared to identify the most biologically relevant and donor-specific TCRbeta repertoire.

The transplants used related donors along with nonmyeloablative bone marrow transplantation, and in the human trials mixed chimerism was transient. Thawed PBMCs were FACS-sorted into unstimulated Tregs (CD4+CD25+CD127-), CD4+ non-Tregs (CD4+CD25-), CD4 cells and CD8 cells. The patients were several recipients of combined kidney and bone marrow transplants from the ITN036ST trial, and samples were available only for these trial subjects. Healthy control blood was processed to PBMCs by Ficoll density gradient and cryopreserved, and patient PBMCs were collected before and after transplant. The CDR3 spans 15 residues, from the cysteine through the phenylalanine. The DNA has 36 bases, all within the CDR3, and is read from base 1. CDR1 and CDR2 are drawn from the germline V gene: MNHEY, SVGEGT. Ends trimmed: V by 6 bases, J by 4 bases; bases unmatched to a gene: 8.

This sequence uses TRBV6-2 or TRBV6-3 and TRBJ2-5, with 10 bases in between that match TRBD2. This clonotype was sampled from a human patient who received a combined kidney and bone marrow transplant. After a transplant, the graft donor may have provided part of the T cells. The sequenced sample was CD4+ T cells from blood (PBMCs), obtained 12 months after the transplant. CDR3 sequence: CASRLGLADLETQYF. The covered CDR3 bases are TGTGCCAGCAGACTAGGACTAGCGGATTTAGAGACC.